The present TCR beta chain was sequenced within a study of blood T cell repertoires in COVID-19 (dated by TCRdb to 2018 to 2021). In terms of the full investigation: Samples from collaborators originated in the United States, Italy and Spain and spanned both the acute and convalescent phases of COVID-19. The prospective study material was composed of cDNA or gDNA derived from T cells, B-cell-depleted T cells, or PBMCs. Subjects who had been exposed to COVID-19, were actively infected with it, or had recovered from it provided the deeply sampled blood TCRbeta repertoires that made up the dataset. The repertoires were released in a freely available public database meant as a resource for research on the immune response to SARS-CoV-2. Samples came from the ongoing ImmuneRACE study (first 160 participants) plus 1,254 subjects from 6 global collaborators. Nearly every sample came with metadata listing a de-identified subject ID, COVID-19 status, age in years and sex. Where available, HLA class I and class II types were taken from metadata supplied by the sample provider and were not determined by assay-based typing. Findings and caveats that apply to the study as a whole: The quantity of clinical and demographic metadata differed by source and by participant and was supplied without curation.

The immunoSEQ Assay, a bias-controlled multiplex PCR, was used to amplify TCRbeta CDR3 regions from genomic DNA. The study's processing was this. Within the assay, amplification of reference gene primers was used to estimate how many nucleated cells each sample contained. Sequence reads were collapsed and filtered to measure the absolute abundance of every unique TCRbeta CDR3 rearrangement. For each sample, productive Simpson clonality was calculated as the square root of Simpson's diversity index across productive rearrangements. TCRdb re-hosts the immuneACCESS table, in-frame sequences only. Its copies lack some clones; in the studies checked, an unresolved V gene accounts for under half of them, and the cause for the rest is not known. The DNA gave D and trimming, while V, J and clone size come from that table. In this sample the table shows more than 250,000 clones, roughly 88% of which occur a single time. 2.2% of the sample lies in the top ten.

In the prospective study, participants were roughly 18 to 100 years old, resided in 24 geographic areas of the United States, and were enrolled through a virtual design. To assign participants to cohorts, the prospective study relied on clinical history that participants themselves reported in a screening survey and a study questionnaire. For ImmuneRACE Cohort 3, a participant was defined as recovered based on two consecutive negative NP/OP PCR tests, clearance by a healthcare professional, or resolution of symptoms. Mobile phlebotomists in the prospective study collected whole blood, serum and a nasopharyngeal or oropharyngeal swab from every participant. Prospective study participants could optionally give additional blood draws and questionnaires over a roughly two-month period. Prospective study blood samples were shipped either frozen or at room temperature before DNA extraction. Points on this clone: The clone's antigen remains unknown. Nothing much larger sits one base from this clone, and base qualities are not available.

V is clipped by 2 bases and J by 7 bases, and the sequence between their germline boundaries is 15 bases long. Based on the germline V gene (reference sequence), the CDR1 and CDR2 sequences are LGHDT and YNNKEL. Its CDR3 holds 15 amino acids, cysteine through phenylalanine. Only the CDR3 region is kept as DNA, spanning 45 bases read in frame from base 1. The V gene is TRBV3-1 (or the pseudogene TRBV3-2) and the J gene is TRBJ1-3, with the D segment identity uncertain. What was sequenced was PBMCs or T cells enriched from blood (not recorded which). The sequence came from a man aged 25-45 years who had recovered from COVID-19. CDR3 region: CASSQIVLRLNTIYF. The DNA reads TGTGCCAGCAGCCAAATCGTGTTGAGGCTGAACACCATATATTTT.